The next 29 T cell receptor beta chains were all read from a single sample in a study of blood T cell repertoires in COVID-19. Data came from immunoSEQ multiplex PCR; TCRdb stores just in-frame clones and leaves some out. The data contain about 470,000 clones, roughly 90% of them seen just once; the ten biggest clones take up about 0.7%. The sequenced sample consisted of PBMCs or T cells enriched from blood (not recorded which). The source of these receptors is a woman younger than 35 who had recovered from COVID-19.

The sample holds a few counts of this clone. The same CDR3 also results from other DNA sequences found in this sample. The chain uses TRBV28 and TRBJ1-6, with a weak D call TRBD1 (6 bases). This CDR3 has 16 amino acids. Germline lookup yields CDR1 MDHEN and CDR2 SYDVKM. V shed 8 bases and J shed 5 bases, with 19 bases lying between them. The CDR3 nucleotides read TGTGCCAGCCGCTCCATCCGCGGGGGGCATAATTCACCCCTCCACTTT. Protein: CASRSIRGGHNSPLHF.

This clone was detected only a few times. This chain links TRBV28 with TRBJ1-3, with 12 bases identical to TRBD1. Germline loops: CDR1 MDHEN, CDR2 SYDVKM. This CDR3 has 18 amino acids. V lost 5 bases to trimming and J lost 5 bases; unmatched junction nucleotides: 13. DNA of the CDR3: TGTGCCAGCAGTCTGAGGGGACAGGGGGCGCCTAGTCGAAACACCATATATTTT. Amino acids: CASSLRGQGAPSRNTIYF.

The chain carries TRBV14 and TRBJ2-7; D is undetermined. V was cut by 4 bases and J by 6 bases, with 16 bases left in between. CDR1 is SGHDN, CDR2 FVKESK, per germline. The CDR3 consists of 14 residues. CDR3 in DNA: TGTGCCAGCAGCCGAGATATACAAGAGGCCGAGCAGTACTTC. Translating gives CASSRDIQEAEQYF.

This clone was seen more than once but under ten times. V usage is TRBV27 and J usage is TRBJ1-6; 7 nucleotides align to TRBD1. The CDR3 covers 15 residues. V was pared by 5 bases and J by 14 bases, with 15 bases of the junction left unmatched. The germline CDR1 and CDR2 sequences are MNHEY and SMNVEV (reference sequence). CDR3 nucleotide sequence: TGTGCCAGCAGTAACGACAGGGAAGGGAAGGGTTCCCTCCACTTT. It codes for CASSNDREGKGSLHF.

The chain uses TRBV19 and TRBJ1-2, with D tentatively TRBD1 (5 bases). This CDR3 is built from 14 residues. The V and J ends lost 5 bases and 5 bases respectively, with 15 bases between them. Looked up from germline, CDR1 is LNHDA and CDR2 is SQIVND (reference sequence). The CDR3 region has the DNA TGTGCCAGTAGTGTCGGACAAGTACTTTATGGCTACACCTTC. Amino acid sequence: CASSVGQVLYGYTF.

The rearrangement uses TRBV7-2 and TRBJ2-5, with 7 nucleotides matching TRBD2. Germline trimming cut 4 bases from V and 4 bases from J; bases unmatched to any gene: 6. Germline-derived CDR1 and CDR2 are SGHTA and FQGNSA. This CDR3 is built from 14 residues. The CDR3 DNA sequence: TGTGCCAGCAGCTCTGCCGCGGGGGTAGAGACCCAGTACTTC. This codes for CASSSAAGVETQYF.

This rearrangement joins TRBV2 to TRBJ2-2; D is unclear. Germline assignment: CDR1 SNHLY and CDR2 FYNNEI. This CDR3 is built from 14 residues. Trimming cost V 0 bases and J 5 bases, with 7 bases left between them. In DNA, the CDR3 is TGTGCCAGCAGTGAAGCGCGAGAAACCGGGGAGCTGTTTTTT. Translating gives CASSEARETGELFF. Based on the CDR3 plus reference TRBV2 and TRBJ2-2, the full variable domain is EPEVTQTPSHQVTQMGQEVILRCVPISNHLYFYWYRQILGQKVEFLVSFYNNEISEKSEIFDDQFSVERPDGSNFTLKIRSTKLEDSAMYFCASSEARETGELFFGEGSRLTVL.

The chain employs TRBV25-1 and TRBJ1-6; 8 bases agree with TRBD1. Germline V gives CDR1 MGHDK, CDR2 SYGVNS. The CDR3 has 13 residues. V lost 6 bases and J lost 10; bases outside the gene matches: 5. CDR3 residues: CASRDRVGSPLHF. CDR3 bases: TGTGCCAGCAGGGACAGGGTAGGCTCACCCCTCCACTTT.

The V gene is TRBV20-1, the J gene TRBJ2-1, with D unclear. From germline, CDR1 is DFQATT and CDR2 SNEGSKA (reference sequence). This CDR3 is built from 11 residues. The V end was cut by 2 bases, the J end by 7 bases, with 6 bases between. This chain's CDR3 is CSARPPNEQFF. The CDR3 DNA reads as TGCAGTGCTAGACCCCCGAATGAGCAGTTCTTC.

The DNA of the CDR3 is TGTGCCAGCAGTTTAGACGATATCGGAGTGACCGGGGAGCTGTTTTTT. It specifies CASSLDDIGVTGELFF. J is TRBJ2-2 and V is TRBV28; D gene uncertain. CDR1 MDHEN and CDR2 SYDVKM come from the germline V gene. Trimming cost V 2 bases and J 5 bases, with 15 bases left between them. CDR3 size: 16 residues. Complete variable domain (other parts from reference TRBV28 and TRBJ2-2): DVKVTQSSRYLVKRTGEKVFLECVQDMDHENMFWYRQDPGLGLRLIYFSYDVKMKEKGDIPEGYSVSREKKERFSLILESASTNQTSMYLCASSLDDIGVTGELFFGEGSRLTVL.

The V call is TRBV2, the J call TRBJ1-5; no clear D. V was shortened by 2 bases and J by 7 bases, with 9 bases between the two germline ends. CDR3 length: 13 residues. Germline assignment: CDR1 SNHLY and CDR2 FYNNEI. CDR3 loop: CASSEQDSQPQHF. The CDR3 DNA is TGTGCCAGCAGTGAACAGGATTCCCAGCCCCAGCATTTT.

The genes are TRBV7-3 and TRBJ1-2, with TRBD1 matching over 9 bases. V trimming: 2 bases; J trimming: 6 bases; junction bases outside the gene matches: 10. This CDR3 spans 16 amino acids. The germline gives CDR1 SGHTA, CDR2 FQGTGA. CDR3 coding DNA: TGTGCCAGCAGCTTAGAGTGGACAGGGGATCAGGATGGCTACACCTTC. Its protein is CASSLEWTGDQDGYTF.

This clone was seen a handful of times. This chain joins TRBV4-1 and TRBJ2-7; D remains unclear. This CDR3 has 15 residues. V lost 0 bases and J 2 bases, leaving 11 bases between the germline ends. CDR1 and CDR2 (germline): MGHRA, YSYEKL. Written as DNA, the CDR3 is TGCGCCAGCAGCCAAGATGAATTGGAGACCTACGAGCAGTACTTC. Translation gives CASSQDELETYEQYF.

The CDR3 region is CASSESQGQPQHF. For the CDR3, the DNA is TGTGCCAGCAGTGAATCGCAGGGACAGCCCCAGCATTTT. The chain recombines TRBV6-1 with TRBJ1-5, with D perhaps TRBD1 (5 bases). V lost 2 bases, J lost 7 bases, and 9 bases lay in between. CDR1 MNHNS and CDR2 SASEGT come from the germline V gene. There are 13 residues in the CDR3.

This rearrangement joins TRBV29-1 to TRBJ2-3; D call uncertain. Germline CDR1 reads SQVTM; CDR2 reads ANQGSEA. The length of the CDR3 is 16 residues. V lost 2 bases and J 4 bases, leaving 19 bases between the germline ends. The CDR3 DNA follows: TGCAGCGTTGAAAAGCCAGTCCGACTTTCGGCAGATACGCAGTATTTT. This gives the protein CSVEKPVRLSADTQYF.

The chain uses TRBV9 and TRBJ2-3; 11 bases fit TRBD2. The V segment lost 2 bases and the J segment 2 bases; nucleotides outside the gene matches: 4. CDR3 size: 16 residues. Germline assignment: CDR1 SGDLS and CDR2 YYNGEE. The CDR3: CASSVSGGAYTDTQYF. The CDR3 coding sequence is TGTGCCAGCAGCGTTAGCGGGGGGGCCTACACAGATACGCAGTATTTT.

This chain joins TRBV5-6 and TRBJ1-5; 7 nucleotides line up with TRBD1. The trim removed 4 bases at V and 6 bases at J, leaving 7 bases unmatched. This CDR3 comprises 14 residues. In germline, CDR1 is SGHDT, CDR2 YYEEEE. The CDR3 bases are TGTGCCAGCAGCGTACAGGGGATCAGTCAGCCCCAGCATTTT. Amino acid sequence: CASSVQGISQPQHF.

Concerning this clone itself: Other nucleotide sequences in the sample specify the same CDR3. The chain joins TRBV10-2 to TRBJ2-3; D is unclear. The germline V and J ends were trimmed by 4 bases and 0 bases, with 11 bases remaining between them. Germline CDR1 and CDR2: WSHSY and SAAADI. CDR3 length equals 15 residues. The chain's CDR3 is CASSVKRLSTDTQYF. In DNA form, the CDR3 reads TGCGCCAGCAGTGTGAAAAGACTCAGCACAGATACGCAGTATTTT.

The chain combines TRBV7-2 with TRBJ2-7; the D is unclear. CDR1 is SGHTA and CDR2 is FQGNSA in the germline V gene. Trimming stripped 5 bases from V and 0 bases from J, with 11 bases between. CDR3 size: 14 residues. Here the CDR3 reads CASSPRTSSYEQYF. CDR3 nucleotides: TGTGCCAGCAGCCCCAGAACAAGCTCCTACGAGCAGTACTTC.

This clone appeared a few times. The chain couples TRBV6-1 to TRBJ1-2; 10 bases are shared with TRBD1. The CDR3 runs to 17 residues. Per the germline V gene, CDR1 is MNHNS and CDR2 is SASEGT. Trimming at V came to 4 bases and at J to 5 bases, leaving 13 bases not matched to a gene. In nucleotides, the CDR3 is TGTGCCAGCAGTGGAAGGACAGGGGGTATATTGTGGTATGGCTACACCTTC. Its translation is CASSGRTGGILWYGYTF.

Turning to this clone: The same CDR3 arises from other DNA sequences in this sample as well. The chain employs TRBV7-9 and TRBJ1-2; no firm D call. The CDR3 has 15 amino acids. Germline V gives CDR1 SEHNR, CDR2 FQNEAQ (reference sequence). V lost 1 base and J lost 2, with 11 bases in between. The CDR3, as DNA: TGTGCCAGCAGCTTAGTTGGCGGCGGCAACTATGGCTACACCTTC. Translation: CASSLVGGGNYGYTF.

V and J are TRBV19 and TRBJ2-7; 10 bases are shared with TRBD1. This CDR3 has 13 amino acids. CDR1 LNHDA and CDR2 SQIVND come from the germline V gene (reference sequence). Trimming removed 8 bases from V and 7 bases from J; junction bases left unmatched: 8. CDR3 sequence: CASGGTGEGEQYF. For the CDR3, the DNA is TGTGCCAGTGGGGGGACAGGGGAAGGAGAGCAGTACTTC.

The chain uses TRBV5-1 and TRBJ1-4; 10 nucleotides line up with TRBD1. The J segment lost 8 bases and the V segment lost 0 bases, leaving 4 bases of the junction unmatched. The CDR3 spans 15 residues. Germline assignment: CDR1 SGHRS and CDR2 YFSETQ. CDR3 DNA sequence: TGCGCCAGCAGCTTGGAGGGGACAGGGGACGAAAAACTGTTTTTT. As protein: CASSLEGTGDEKLFF.

This clone was picked up a small number of times. V is TRBV28 and J is TRBJ1-5, with 8 positions matching TRBD1. Germline V gene sequence: CDR1 MDHEN, CDR2 SYDVKM. Trimming cost V 4 bases and J 9 bases; bases outside gene matches: 8. This CDR3 has 14 amino acids. The CDR3 spells CASSSGTGGWPQHF. Written as DNA, the CDR3 is TGTGCCAGCAGTTCCGGGACAGGAGGATGGCCCCAGCATTTT. Using reference TRBV28 and TRBJ1-5 for the parts outside the CDR3, the full variable domain is DVKVTQSSRYLVKRTGEKVFLECVQDMDHENMFWYRQDPGLGLRLIYFSYDVKMKEKGDIPEGYSVSREKKERFSLILESASTNQTSMYLCASSSGTGGWPQHFGDGTRLSIL.

The chain employs TRBV27 and TRBJ2-7; D perhaps matches TRBD1 (6 bases). V lost 3 bases, J lost 9 bases, and 21 bases lay in between. CDR3 length equals 15 residues. The V gene's germline CDR1 is MNHEY and CDR2 SMNVEV (reference sequence). The DNA for the CDR3 is TGTGCCAGCAGTTTCGCAGGGGAAATCTCCGCCCGGCAGTACTTC. It yields the protein CASSFAGEISARQYF.

J is TRBJ2-7 and V is TRBV7-3, with D perhaps matching TRBD2 (6 bases). The CDR3 loop spans 15 amino acids. The ends were cut back, 5 bases at V and 2 bases at J, with 16 bases in the middle. Germline lookup yields CDR1 SGHTA and CDR2 FQGTGA. CDR3 region: CASSRESGTAYEQYF. The CDR3 nucleotides read TGTGCCAGCAGCCGCGAGTCGGGGACTGCCTACGAGCAGTACTTC.

Here the CDR3 reads CASSLGAGGRKLFF. The CDR3 bases are TGTGCCAGCAGCTTAGGGGCAGGGGGAAGAAAACTGTTTTTT. V and J are TRBV7-8 and TRBJ1-4; 7 bases align to TRBD1. The CDR3 covers 14 residues. V trimming: 1 base; J trimming: 10 bases; junction bases outside the gene matches: 6. Per the germline V gene, CDR1 is SGHVS and CDR2 is FQNEAQ.

This chain links TRBV3-1 (or the pseudogene TRBV3-2) with TRBJ2-3, with D possibly TRBD1 on 5 matching bases. The germline CDR1 and CDR2 sequences are LGHDT and YNNKEL (reference sequence). V lost 4 bases, J lost 1 base, and 15 bases lay in between. The CDR3 runs 16 residues. This CDR3 reads CASSPPGSTGTDTQYF. CDR3 nucleotide sequence: TGTGCCAGCAGCCCCCCAGGGTCCACGGGCACAGATACGCAGTATTTT.

V is TRBV25-1 and J is TRBJ1-2; 8 nucleotides align to TRBD1. This CDR3 is built from 15 residues. Germline CDR1 reads MGHDK; CDR2 reads SYGVNS. Trimming cost V 4 bases and J 4 bases; bases outside gene matches: 8. The CDR3 DNA sequence: TGTGCCAGCAGTGTTACAGGGGGGCAACCCTATGGCTACACCTTC. The encoded protein is CASSVTGGQPYGYTF.